The rows below give T cell receptor beta chains drawn from one sample of a study of PD-L1 blockade in urothelial cancer. TCRdb keeps only in-frame clones here, not all; method: immunoSEQ multiplex PCR. The sample has some 57,000 clones; over 65% are singletons. This specimen was PBMCs, taken around atezolizumab (anti-PD-L1) treatment. Every receptor here comes from a man aged 50-59 years with urothelial cancer. Both conserved end residues are part of each CDR3. A D gene is named only where the DNA matches it firmly. The size entry is marked missing in some rows and otherwise reads once, few, many or a size class.

TRBV4-3	-	TRBJ1-5	-	15	TGCGCCAGCAGCCAAGAGGGAGGGTTGAATCAGCCCCAGCATTTT	CASSQEGGLNQPQHF
TRBV2	-	TRBJ1-1	-	14	TGTGCCAGCATGAGGGAAATCATGAACACTGAAGCTTTCTTT	CASMREIMNTEAFF
TRBV11-2	few	TRBJ2-5	TRBD2	15	TGTGCCAGCAGGGGTGCGGGGGGCTCGGGGGAGACCCAGTACTTC	CASRGAGGSGETQYF
TRBV11-2	-	TRBJ2-7	-	16	TGTGCCAGCACCACGGGGTCCCGGAGGGGCGCGGGGGAGCAGTACTTC	CASTTGSRRGAGEQYF
TRBV7-3	once	TRBJ1-1	-	13	TGTGCCAGCAGGGACAGTCTGAACACTGAAGCTTTCTTT	CASRDSLNTEAFF
TRBV21-1	once	TRBJ1-3	-	21	TGTGCCAGCAGCAAAAAAGAAAAAGGGGCGGGACAGTATTGCTCTGGAAACACCATATATTTT	CASSKKEKGAGQYCSGNTIYF
TRBV5-4	-	TRBJ1-5	-	13	TGTGCCAGCAGCTTGGACTCGGATCAGCCCCAGCATTTT	CASSLDSDQPQHF
TRBV5-5	medium-sized	TRBJ1-5	-	15	TGTGCCAGCAGCGGTACAGGGTCGGGCAATCAGCCCCAGCATTTT	CASSGTGSGNQPQHF
TRBV4-1	-	TRBJ2-4	TRBD1	15	TGCGCCAGCAGCCAAGAGGGACAGGGAGGTAACATTCAGTACTTC	CASSQEGQGGNIQYF
TRBV27	few	TRBJ2-7	TRBD1	15	TGTGCCAGCAGTAAAAACAGGGGTAGCTCCTACGAGCAGTACTTC	CASSKNRGSSYEQYF
TRBV5-1	-	TRBJ1-1	-	12	TGCGCCAGCAGCTCGGTGAACACTGAAGCTTTCTTT	CASSSVNTEAFF
TRBV18	few	TRBJ2-3	TRBD1	14	TGTGCCAGCTCACTGGACAGGGGATTGGATACGCAGTATTTT	CASSLDRGLDTQYF
TRBV6-4	-	TRBJ2-1	TRBD2	15	TGTGCCAGCAGTGAGACTAGCGGGGAGTACAATGAGCAGTTCTTC	CASSETSGEYNEQFF
TRBV7-2	few	TRBJ2-2	-	14	TGTGCCAGCAGCTTCGCCAGGGACAACGGGGAGCTGTTTTTT	CASSFARDNGELFF
TRBV4-1	-	TRBJ2-3	TRBD2	18	TGCGCCAGCAGCCAAGTACCTGGGACTAGCGGGAGTACAGATACGCAGTATTTT	CASSQVPGTSGSTDTQYF
TRBV6-1	-	TRBJ1-5	TRBD1	15	TGTGCCAGCAGGGGGGGACAGGGGAGGACCCAGCCCCAGCATTTT	CASRGGQGRTQPQHF
TRBV7-8	-	TRBJ2-2	TRBD2	20	TGTGCCAGCAGCTTAGATCTGGCTAGCGGGGGGACCTTCGGCACCGGGGAGCTGTTTTTT	CASSLDLASGGTFGTGELFF
TRBV30	-	TRBJ2-5	TRBD1	13	TGTGCCTGGACTCCGACAGGGCCGGAGACCCAGTACTTC	CAWTPTGPETQYF
TRBV4-3	once	TRBJ2-7	TRBD2	16	TGCGCCAGCAGCCAAGATCTAGGGAGGGCTTCCTACGAGCAGTACTTC	CASSQDLGRASYEQYF
TRBV7-8	-	TRBJ2-2	TRBD2	14	TGTGCCAGCAAAATAGCGGGAGTGATCGGGGAGCTGTTTTTT	CASKIAGVIGELFF
TRBV19	-	TRBJ1-1	TRBD1	17	TGTGCCAGTAGTACTATAGACAGGGGGCAAAGGAACACTGAAGCTTTCTTT	CASSTIDRGQRNTEAFF
TRBV19	once	TRBJ2-1	TRBD2	16	TGTGCCAGTAGTATGGCTAGCGGGAGGGGTTTGAATGAGCAGTTCTTC	CASSMASGRGLNEQFF
TRBV9	-	TRBJ2-3	-	17	TGTGCCAGCAGCCACACAATGGTCGGGGTTAGCACAGATACGCAGTATTTT	CASSHTMVGVSTDTQYF
TRBV6-5	-	TRBJ2-3	-	13	TGTGCCACCGAGGACTTCTCCACAGATACGCAGTATTTT	CATEDFSTDTQYF
TRBV6-1	-	TRBJ2-5	TRBD2	18	TGTGCCAGCAGTGTAGGGCTAGCGGGGGGGCCTCGGCAAGAGACCCAGTACTTC	CASSVGLAGGPRQETQYF
TRBV5-4	-	TRBJ2-3	TRBD2	16	TGTGCCAGCAGCGCGGGGGCGCGGGAGGGCACAGATACGCAGTATTTT	CASSAGAREGTDTQYF
TRBV5-1	-	TRBJ1-5	-	14	TGCGCCAGCAGCGAAGGGGCTAGCAATCAGCCCCAGCATTTT	CASSEGASNQPQHF
TRBV11-2	once	TRBJ1-2	-	14	TGTGCCAGCAGCCCCAGGGGCAGGGCGGATGGCTACACCTTC	CASSPRGRADGYTF
TRBV5-4	-	TRBJ2-2	-	14	TGTGCCAGCAGCTTCGCGGGTGGCACCGGGGAGCTGTTTTTT	CASSFAGGTGELFF
TRBV10-3	-	TRBJ2-2	-	14	TGTGCCATCAGTCCAGGGCCGAACACCGGGGAGCTGTTTTTT	CAISPGPNTGELFF
TRBV6-4	-	TRBJ2-3	TRBD1	14	TGTGCCAGCAGTGACGCCAACAGGGGAGATACGCAGTATTTT	CASSDANRGDTQYF
TRBV9	-	TRBJ2-7	TRBD1	14	TGTGCCAGCAGCGTAGAGGACAGGGGGCGAGAGCAGTACTTC	CASSVEDRGREQYF
TRBV5-5	-	TRBJ2-1	-	11	TGTGCCAGCAGCTCCGTACTAGTGCGGTTCTTC	CASSSVLVRFF
TRBV7-9	-	TRBJ1-4	TRBD1	15	TGTGCCAGCAGCGGCTCAGGGGGGAACTATGAAAAACTGTTTTTT	CASSGSGGNYEKLFF
TRBV19	-	TRBJ2-3	-	15	TGTGCCAGTAGTCCATTAGCAGCTCTTAAAGATACGCAGTATTTT	CASSPLAALKDTQYF
TRBV7-2	-	TRBJ2-1	TRBD2	15	TGTGCCAGCAGCTTAATGGCGGGAGTTTCGAATGAGCAGTTCTTC	CASSLMAGVSNEQFF
TRBV27	-	TRBJ2-7	TRBD1	20	TGTGCCAGCAGGCCTCTGACGGCAGTTTTTGGGACAGGGGGCTTCTACGAGCAGTACTTC	CASRPLTAVFGTGGFYEQYF
TRBV7-9	few	TRBJ2-7	TRBD1	11	TGTGCCAGCAGCCCTACGGGACAGGTTATTTTC	CASSPTGQVIF
TRBV6-5	-	TRBJ2-7	-	14	TGTGCCAGCAGTTACTTGACAGCTTCCTACGAGCAGTACTTC	CASSYLTASYEQYF